The present T cell receptor beta chain was sequenced within a study of tumor and adjacent non-tumor tissue in lung cancer. In the study overall: The cohort had 12 adenocarcinoma, 2 squamous cell and 1 small cell patients.

No cell sorting was done before RNA was extracted from the tissue. Worth noting for this clonotype: The junction and the germline gene differ at one end; a read error may be behind it.

TCRbeta libraries were built with three rounds of nested PCR, modified from ARM-PCR. TCRdb processed the multiplex PCR reads anew with MiXCR; each CDR3 protein has one entry. The sample has 100,000 to 150,000 distinct CDR3 sequences; 60% to 70% are singletons. The receptor was derived from a man aged 25 to 40 with non-small cell lung cancer. The sample consisted of lung tumor tissue.

This CDR3 reads CTAPHSETGDRGETQYF. For the CDR3, the DNA is TGCACTGCTCCTCACAGTGAGACAGGGGATAGAGGAGAAACCCAGTACTTC. The genes are TRBV20-1 and TRBJ2-5; 8 nucleotides line up with TRBD1. Germline CDR1 reads DFQATT; CDR2 reads SNEGSKA (reference sequence). CDR3 length equals 17 residues.